The entry below describes one TCR beta chain. The antigen is unknown. Profiled with immunoSEQ multiplex PCR; TCRdb holds only in-frame clones, not every one. The data hold approximately 180,000 clones, with around nine tenths observed a single time. These data come from a study of T cell responses to AZD1222 COVID-19 vaccine. General study findings and limits: Vaccine-related CD4 TCRs covered spike, predominating at 160-218 and 743-854. White British people made up most donors, females outnumbered males, and clonal diversity was possibly underestimated.

Germline lookup yields CDR1 SNHLY and CDR2 FYNNEI. The CDR3 is made up of 13 amino acids. V was clipped by 8 bases and J by 2 bases, with 10 bases between them. This TCR came from an adult in good health. The sample here was peripheral blood, taken on day 0 of AZD1222 vaccination. The chain links TRBV2 to TRBJ1-5; no clear D gene. CDR3 in amino acids: CASSDGRNQPQHF. CDR3 nucleotides: TGTGCCAGCTCGGACGGGCGCAATCAGCCCCAGCATTTT. The whole variable domain, remainder taken from reference TRBV2 and TRBJ1-5, is EPEVTQTPSHQVTQMGQEVILRCVPISNHLYFYWYRQILGQKVEFLVSFYNNEISEKSEIFDDQFSVERPDGSNFTLKIRSTKLEDSAMYFCASSDGRNQPQHFGDGTRLSIL.